One sample yielded the 23 T cell receptor beta chains listed below, sequenced in a study of post-analysis software for immune sequencing data. General observations from the study: Comparison of patients with controls showed five or six TRBV segments more frequent in patients, TRBV5-6, TRBV5-1 and TRBV20-1 among them.

Their antigens remain unidentified. The TCR beta cDNA libraries carried unique molecular identifiers. TCRdb fed the PCR reads into MiXCR, producing one record per CDR3 protein. This repertoire shows about 180,000 distinct CDR3 sequences, roughly 30% found once; its top ten account for about 1.6%. The sequenced material came from blood. The receptors shown here come from a girl aged 10 to 17 with multiple sclerosis.

Note on this clonotype: A clone one base away is much larger, so this may be a read error. The CDR3 region has the DNA TGTGCCAGCAGTTTATCTCCCCACTATAATTCACCCCGCCACTTT. This codes for CASSLSPHYNSPRHF. The chain employs TRBV12-3 or TRBV12-4 and TRBJ1-6; D unresolved. The CDR3 runs to 15 residues.

This clonotype was seen a handful of times. The V call is TRBV7-2, the J call TRBJ1-1; the D is unclear. Germline assignment: CDR1 SGHTA and CDR2 FQGNSA. Trimming cost V 5 bases and J 5 bases, with 18 bases left between them. The CDR3 covers 15 residues. CDR3 sequence: CASSRTGLGITEAFF. As DNA, the CDR3 is TGTGCCAGCAGCCGAACCGGGCTGGGGATAACTGAAGCTTTCTTT.

The J gene is TRBJ1-2, the V gene TRBV3-1; TRBD1 is a possible D gene (5 bases). The germline V and J ends were trimmed by 4 bases and 8 bases, with 11 bases remaining between them. Looked up from germline, CDR1 is LGHDT and CDR2 is YNNKEL (reference sequence). There are 12 residues in the CDR3. DNA for the CDR3: TGTGCCAGCAGCCCCCGGGACGGCGGCTACACCTTC. Amino acids: CASSPRDGGYTF.

This clonotype occurred a few times. The J gene is TRBJ1-1, the V gene TRBV7-9; possibly TRBD1 for D (6 bases). The CDR3 totals 14 residues. Germline V gene data show CDR1 as SEHNR and CDR2 as FQNEAQ (reference sequence). V lost 3 bases and J lost 5, with 13 bases in between. The CDR3 region is CASSFGRGTTEAFF. CDR3 in DNA: TGTGCCAGCAGCTTCGGAAGGGGGACGACTGAAGCTTTCTTT.

This clonotype was seen ten or more times. The gene calls are TRBV13 and TRBJ1-2; TRBD1 matches 7 bases. This CDR3 is built from 16 residues. The J segment lost 4 bases and the V segment lost 4 bases, leaving 12 bases of the junction unmatched. CDR1 is PRHDT, CDR2 FYEKMQ, per germline (reference sequence). The CDR3 nucleotides read TGTGCCAGCAGCTCTCACAGGGGCCTCGGGACCTATGGCTACACCTTC. Amino acids: CASSSHRGLGTYGYTF.

This clonotype occurred once. This may come from a read error, since a much larger clone is one base off. This chain links TRBV20-1 with TRBJ2-3; D is possibly TRBD2 (6 bases). This CDR3 has 15 residues. Germline V gene data show CDR1 as DFQATT and CDR2 as SNEGSKA (reference sequence). DNA of the CDR3: TGCAGTGCTAGTCGACTAGATAGGGGCACAAATACGCAGTATTTT. Protein sequence: CSASRLDRGTNTQYF.

The V and J genes are TRBV30 and TRBJ2-3; 11 bases fit TRBD2. After removal of 0 bases from V and 3 bases from J, the junction contained 2 bases not matched to a gene. This CDR3 contains 15 residues. CDR1 GTSNPN and CDR2 SVGIG come from the germline V gene (reference sequence). CDR3 nucleotides: TGTGCCTGGAGTGTACTAGCGGGAGAGACAGATACGCAGTATTTT. This codes for CAWSVLAGETDTQYF.

V gene TRBV10-3 combines with J gene TRBJ2-1; the D gene could be TRBD1 or TRBD2 (5 bases each). V was cut by 2 bases and J by 2 bases, with 13 bases left in between. From germline, CDR1 is ENHRY and CDR2 SYGVKD. CDR3 length: 16 residues. The CDR3 sequence: CAISERGAPTYNEQFF. The CDR3 coding sequence is TGTGCCATCAGTGAGAGGGGAGCGCCAACCTACAATGAGCAGTTCTTC.

This clonotype was seen a handful of times. The genes are TRBV20-1 and TRBJ2-7, with TRBD1 matching 10 bases. The CDR3 is 16 residues long. CDR1 is DFQATT and CDR2 is SNEGSKA in the germline V gene (reference sequence). The junction had 12 bases not matched to a gene; V was cut back by 0 bases and J by 7 bases. CDR3 sequence (DNA): TGCAGTGCTAGAGATCCGGAGTGGGACAGGGGCTATGAGCAGTACTTC. Translating gives CSARDPEWDRGYEQYF.

In its sample, this clonotype was seen many times. V usage is TRBV28 and J usage is TRBJ1-4; D is ambiguous. The germline V gene encodes CDR1 MDHEN and CDR2 SYDVKM. The CDR3 is 14 residues long. With 6 bases removed from V and 4 bases from J, the gap between germline ends came to 12 bases. CDR3 DNA sequence: TGTGCCAGCAGCCCCCGACGGGATAATGAAAAACTGTTTTTT. Amino acid sequence: CASSPRRDNEKLFF.

The chain carries TRBV20-1 and TRBJ2-1, with D unclear. The germline gives CDR1 DFQATT, CDR2 SNEGSKA (reference sequence). There are 14 residues in the CDR3. V lost 1 base to trimming and J lost 5 bases, with 12 bases between them. CDR3 amino acids: CSARGLSGHNEQFF. The CDR3 DNA reads TGCAGTGCTAGAGGATTGTCCGGACACAATGAGCAGTTCTTC.

This clonotype has a single count. A read error may produce the germline difference seen at one junction end. J is TRBJ2-2 and V is TRBV7-6; D possibly matches TRBD1 or TRBD2 (5 bases each). Germline loops: CDR1 SGHVS, CDR2 FNYEAQ. CDR3 length: 14 amino acids. The CDR3 DNA reads as TGTGCCATCCTCTTGAGGGGCGCAACCGGGGAGCGGTTTTTT. Translation: CAILLRGATGERFF.

This clonotype was detected a few times. The rearrangement uses TRBV5-6 and TRBJ1-1, with TRBD1 identical over 9 bases. The CDR3 covers 14 residues. V dropped 4 bases and J dropped 6; count of bases not matched to a gene: 7. CDR1 SGHDT and CDR2 YYEEEE come from the germline V gene. The CDR3 loop is CASSVQQGAAEAFF. CDR3 nucleotides: TGTGCCAGCAGCGTACAACAGGGGGCGGCTGAAGCTTTCTTT. The whole variable domain, remainder taken from reference TRBV5-6 and TRBJ1-1, is DAGVTQSPTHLIKTRGQQVTLRCSPKSGHDTVSWYQQALGQGPQFIFQYYEEEERQRGNFPDRFSGHQFPNYSSELNVNALLLGDSALYLCASSVQQGAAEAFFGQGTRLTVV.

This clonotype was counted only a few times. The V call is TRBV13, the J call TRBJ2-1; D remains unclear. The V end was cut by 2 bases, the J end by 10 bases, with 9 bases between. Germline V lookup: CDR1 PRHDT, CDR2 FYEKMQ (reference sequence). The CDR3 is made up of 12 amino acids. In DNA form, the CDR3 reads TGTGCCAGCAGCTTATCGAAACGGGAGCAGTTCTTC. Translating gives CASSLSKREQFF. Full variable domain (rest looked up from reference TRBV13 and TRBJ2-1): AAGVIQSPRHLIKEKRETATLKCYPIPRHDTVYWYQQGPGQDPQFLISFYEKMQSDKGSIPDRFSAQQFSDYHSELNMSSLELGDSALYFCASSLSKREQFFGPGTRLTVL.

The chain joins TRBV5-1 to TRBJ2-5; the D call may be TRBD1 or TRBD2 (6 bases each). The CDR3 has 15 amino acids. V was shortened by 1 base and J by 4 bases, with 14 bases between the two germline ends. The germline gives CDR1 SGHRS, CDR2 YFSETQ. The CDR3 coding sequence is TGCGCCAGCAGCTTGAATTCCGGGGGCGCAGAGACCCAGTACTTC. Protein product: CASSLNSGGAETQYF.

The chain uses TRBV7-3 and TRBJ2-5; D is tentatively TRBD1 or TRBD2 (5 bases each). The CDR3 is 16 residues long. Germline V gene data show CDR1 as SGHTA and CDR2 as FQGTGA. V lost 0 bases to trimming and J lost 4 bases, with 15 bases between them. CDR3 protein: CASSLTPGLRGETQYF. The CDR3 DNA is TGTGCCAGCAGCTTAACCCCCGGACTGAGGGGAGAGACCCAGTACTTC.

This clonotype has only one observation. A single base separates this from a much larger clone, so it may be a read error. This chain connects TRBV12-3 or TRBV12-4 to TRBJ2-3; perhaps TRBD1 as D (7 bases). CDR3 length equals 17 residues. The CDR3 loop is CASSLGQGGSGTDAQYF. Written as DNA, the CDR3 is TGTGCCAGCAGTTTGGGGCAGGGAGGATCCGGGACAGATGCGCAGTATTTT.

The genes are TRBV7-2 and TRBJ1-1; D unresolved. Trimming removed 5 bases at V and 7 bases at J, with 2 bases between. The germline gives CDR1 SGHTA, CDR2 FQGNSA. The CDR3 covers 9 residues. Written as DNA, the CDR3 is TGTGCCAGCAGCCTTGAAGCTTTCTTT. It translates to CASSLEAFF.

This clonotype was detected a few times. This chain uses TRBV2 with TRBJ1-1, with D possibly being TRBD1 (6 bases). Germline assignment: CDR1 SNHLY and CDR2 FYNNEI. Trimming cost V 4 bases and J 4 bases, with 19 bases left between them. There are 16 residues in the CDR3. CDR3 DNA: TGTGCCAGCAGTGTAGATAGCGAAAGGGGGAGCACTGAAGCTTTCTTT. It translates to CASSVDSERGSTEAFF. Full variable domain (outside the CDR3, taken from reference TRBV2 and TRBJ1-1): EPEVTQTPSHQVTQMGQEVILRCVPISNHLYFYWYRQILGQKVEFLVSFYNNEISEKSEIFDDQFSVERPDGSNFTLKIRSTKLEDSAMYFCASSVDSERGSTEAFFGQGTRLTVV.

This clonotype showed up just a few times. This chain uses TRBV12-3 or TRBV12-4 with TRBJ1-5; 7 bases are shared with TRBD1. Trimming removed 4 bases from V and 4 bases from J; junction bases left unmatched: 13. The CDR3 sequence is 17 residues long. The CDR3 reads CASSWMDLRDSNQPQHF. Written as DNA, the CDR3 is TGTGCCAGCAGTTGGATGGATCTCCGGGACAGTAATCAGCCCCAGCATTTT.

In its sample, this clonotype was seen many times. The chain is built from TRBV7-3 and TRBJ2-5; possible D gene TRBD2, 6 bases. The CDR3 spans 16 residues. The V and J ends lost 4 bases and 3 bases respectively, with 18 bases between them. Per the germline V gene, CDR1 is SGHTA and CDR2 is FQGTGA. This chain's CDR3 is CASSSSGGSGKETQYF. Here the CDR3 DNA reads TGTGCCAGCAGCTCCTCCGGTGGTAGCGGAAAAGAGACCCAGTACTTC.

V gene TRBV20-1 combines with J gene TRBJ1-5, with D possibly TRBD1 on 5 matching bases. The CDR3 length is 14 residues. Germline V CDR1 and CDR2: DFQATT, SNEGSKA (reference sequence). The V gene lost 1 base and the J gene lost 7 bases, with 14 bases spanning the gap. The CDR3 DNA is TGCAGTGCTAGAGTGGGCAGGGCAAGCCAGCCCCAGCATTTT. Amino acid sequence: CSARVGRASQPQHF.

This clonotype was picked up many times. The chain employs TRBV5-1 and TRBJ2-7, with D possibly matching TRBD1 (5 bases). Between the trimmed V and J ends, which lost 0 bases and 6 bases, there was a span of 16 bases. This CDR3 comprises 15 residues. Germline V gene sequence: CDR1 SGHRS, CDR2 YFSETQ. CDR3 bases: TGCGCCAGCAGCTTGGCAGCGACAGTATCATCCGAGCAGTACTTC. Amino acid sequence: CASSLAATVSSEQYF.